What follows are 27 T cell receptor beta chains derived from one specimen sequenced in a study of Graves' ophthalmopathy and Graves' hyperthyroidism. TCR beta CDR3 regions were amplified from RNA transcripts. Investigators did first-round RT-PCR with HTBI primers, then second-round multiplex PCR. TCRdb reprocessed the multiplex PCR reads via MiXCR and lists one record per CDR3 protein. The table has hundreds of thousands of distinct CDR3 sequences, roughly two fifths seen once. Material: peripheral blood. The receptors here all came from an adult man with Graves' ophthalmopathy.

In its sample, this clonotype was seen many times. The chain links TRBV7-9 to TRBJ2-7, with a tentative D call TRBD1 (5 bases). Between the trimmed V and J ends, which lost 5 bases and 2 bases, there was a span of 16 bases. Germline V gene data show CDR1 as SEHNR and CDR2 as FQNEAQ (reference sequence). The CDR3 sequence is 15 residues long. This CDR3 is CASSGRGHGTYEQYF. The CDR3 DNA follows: TGTGCCAGCAGCGGCAGAGGACACGGAACCTACGAGCAGTACTTC.

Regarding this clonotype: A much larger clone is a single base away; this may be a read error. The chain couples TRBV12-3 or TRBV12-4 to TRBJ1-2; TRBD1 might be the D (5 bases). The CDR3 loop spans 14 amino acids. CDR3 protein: CASSHLGTEYGYAF. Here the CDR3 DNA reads TGTGCCAGCAGTCACCTTGGGACGGAGTATGGCTACGCCTTC.

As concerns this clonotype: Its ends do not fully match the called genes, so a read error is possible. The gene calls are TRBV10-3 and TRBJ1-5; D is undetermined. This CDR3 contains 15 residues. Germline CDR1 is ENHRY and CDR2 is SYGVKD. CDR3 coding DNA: TGTGCCAGCAGTTACTCCCTCCAGAACAATCAGCCCCAGCATTTT. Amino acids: CASSYSLQNNQPQHF.

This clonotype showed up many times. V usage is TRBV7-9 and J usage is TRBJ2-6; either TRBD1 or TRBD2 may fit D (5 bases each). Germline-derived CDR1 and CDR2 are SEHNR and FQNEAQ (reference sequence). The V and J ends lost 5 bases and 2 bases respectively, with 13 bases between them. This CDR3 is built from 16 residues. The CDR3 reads CASSPDLGAGANVLTF. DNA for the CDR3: TGTGCCAGCAGCCCCGATCTGGGGGCTGGGGCCAACGTCCTGACTTTC.

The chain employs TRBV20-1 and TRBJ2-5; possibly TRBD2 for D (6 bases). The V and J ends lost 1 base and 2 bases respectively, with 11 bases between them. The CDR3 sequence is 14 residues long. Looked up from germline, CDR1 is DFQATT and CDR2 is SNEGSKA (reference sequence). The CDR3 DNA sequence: TGCAGTGCTAGAGCCGGGGGACTTCAAGAGACCCAGTACTTC. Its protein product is CSARAGGLQETQYF.

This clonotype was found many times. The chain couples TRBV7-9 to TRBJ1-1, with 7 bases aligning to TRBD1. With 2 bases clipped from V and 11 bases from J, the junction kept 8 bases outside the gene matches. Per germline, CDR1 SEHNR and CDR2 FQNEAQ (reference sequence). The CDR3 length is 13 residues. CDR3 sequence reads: CASSLFLQGKAFF. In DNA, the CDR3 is TGTGCCAGCAGCTTATTTTTACAGGGGAAGGCTTTCTTT. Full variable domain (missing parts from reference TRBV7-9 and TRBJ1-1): DTGVSQNPRHKITKRGQNVTFRCDPISEHNRLYWYRQTLGQGPEFLTYFQNEAQLEKSRLLSDRFSAERPKGSFSTLEIQRTEQGDSAMYLCASSLFLQGKAFFGQGTRLTVV.

The CDR3 DNA is TGTGCCAGCAGCCAAACAGGGAGAGAAAAACTGTTTTTT. This sequence encodes CASSQTGREKLFF. V and J are TRBV14 and TRBJ1-4, with TRBD1 as a possible D gene (6 bases). From germline, CDR1 is SGHDN and CDR2 FVKESK. V was cut by 2 bases and J by 8 bases, with 9 bases left in between. The length of the CDR3 is 13 residues.

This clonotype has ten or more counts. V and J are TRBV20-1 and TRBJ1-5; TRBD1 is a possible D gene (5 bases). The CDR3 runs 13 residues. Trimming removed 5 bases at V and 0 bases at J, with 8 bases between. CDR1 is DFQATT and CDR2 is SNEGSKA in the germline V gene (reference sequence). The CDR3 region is CSAQQDSNQPQHF. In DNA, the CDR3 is TGCAGTGCTCAACAGGATAGCAATCAGCCCCAGCATTTT.

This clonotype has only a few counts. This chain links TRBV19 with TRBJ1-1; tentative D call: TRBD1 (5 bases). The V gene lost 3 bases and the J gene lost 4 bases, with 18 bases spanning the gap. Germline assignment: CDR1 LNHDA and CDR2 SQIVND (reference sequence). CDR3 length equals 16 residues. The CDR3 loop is CASSMRAGSYSTEAFF. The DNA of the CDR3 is TGTGCCAGTAGTATGAGGGCAGGGAGTTATTCCACTGAAGCTTTCTTT.

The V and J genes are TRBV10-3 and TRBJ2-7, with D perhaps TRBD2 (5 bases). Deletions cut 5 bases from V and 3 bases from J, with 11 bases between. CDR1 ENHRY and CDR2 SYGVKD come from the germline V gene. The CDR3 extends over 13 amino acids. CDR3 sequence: CAISRPGSYEQYF. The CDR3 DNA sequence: TGTGCCATCAGTCGACCGGGGAGCTACGAGCAGTACTTC.

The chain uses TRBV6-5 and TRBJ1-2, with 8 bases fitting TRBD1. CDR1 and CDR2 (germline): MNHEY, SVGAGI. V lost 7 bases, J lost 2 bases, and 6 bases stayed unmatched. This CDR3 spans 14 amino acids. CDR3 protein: CASISRGLNYGYTF. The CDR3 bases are TGTGCCAGCATAAGCAGGGGGCTCAACTATGGCTACACCTTC.

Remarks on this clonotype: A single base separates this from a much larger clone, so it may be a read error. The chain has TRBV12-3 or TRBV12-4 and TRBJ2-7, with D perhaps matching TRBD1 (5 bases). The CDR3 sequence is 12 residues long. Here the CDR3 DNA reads TGTGCTAGTGGCCCGGACAACTACGAGCAGTACTTC. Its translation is CASGPDNYEQYF.

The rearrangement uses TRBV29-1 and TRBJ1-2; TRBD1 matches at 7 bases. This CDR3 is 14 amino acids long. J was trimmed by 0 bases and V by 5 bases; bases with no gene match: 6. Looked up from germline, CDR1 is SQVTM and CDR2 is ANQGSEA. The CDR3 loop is CSVTGTAANYGYTF. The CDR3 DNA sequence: TGCAGCGTTACCGGGACAGCAGCTAACTATGGCTACACCTTC.

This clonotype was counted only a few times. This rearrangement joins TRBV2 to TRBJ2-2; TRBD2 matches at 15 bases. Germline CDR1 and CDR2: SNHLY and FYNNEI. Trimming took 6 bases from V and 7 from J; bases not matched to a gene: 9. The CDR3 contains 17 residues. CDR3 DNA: TGTGCCAGCAGCGGACTAGCGGGAGGGCCGAACTACGGGGAGCTGTTTTTT. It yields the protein CASSGLAGGPNYGELFF.

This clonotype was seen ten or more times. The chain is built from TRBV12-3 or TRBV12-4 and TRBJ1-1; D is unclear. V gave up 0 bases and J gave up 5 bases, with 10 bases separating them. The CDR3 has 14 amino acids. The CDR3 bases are TGTGCCAGCAGTTTAGCGGTTGGGGTTACTGAAGCTTTCTTT. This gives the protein CASSLAVGVTEAFF.

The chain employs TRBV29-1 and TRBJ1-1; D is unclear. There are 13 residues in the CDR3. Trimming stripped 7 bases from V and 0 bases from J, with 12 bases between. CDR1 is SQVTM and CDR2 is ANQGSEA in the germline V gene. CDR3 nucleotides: TGCAGCGCAGGACGGGGAATGAACACTGAAGCTTTCTTT. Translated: CSAGRGMNTEAFF. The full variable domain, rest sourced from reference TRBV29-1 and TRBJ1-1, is SAVISQKPSRDICQRGTSLTIQCQVDSQVTMMFWYRQQPGQSLTLIATANQGSEATYESGFVIDKFPISRPNLTFSTLTVSNMSPEDSSIYLCSAGRGMNTEAFFGQGTRLTVV.

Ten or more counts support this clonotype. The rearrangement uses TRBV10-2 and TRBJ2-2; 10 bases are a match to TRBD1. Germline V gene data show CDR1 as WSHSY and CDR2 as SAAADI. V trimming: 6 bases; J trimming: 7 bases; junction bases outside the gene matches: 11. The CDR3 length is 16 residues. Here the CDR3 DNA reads TGCGCCAGCAGGAACCCGGGACAGGGGATCATCGGGGAGCTGTTTTTT. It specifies CASRNPGQGIIGELFF.

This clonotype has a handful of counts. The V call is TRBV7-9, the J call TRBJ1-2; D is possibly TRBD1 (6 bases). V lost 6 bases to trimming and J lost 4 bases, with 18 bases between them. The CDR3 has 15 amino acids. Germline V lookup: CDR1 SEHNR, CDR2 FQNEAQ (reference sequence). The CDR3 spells CASSYAEGGGYGYTF. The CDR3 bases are TGTGCCAGCAGTTACGCGGAGGGGGGCGGCTATGGCTACACCTTC.

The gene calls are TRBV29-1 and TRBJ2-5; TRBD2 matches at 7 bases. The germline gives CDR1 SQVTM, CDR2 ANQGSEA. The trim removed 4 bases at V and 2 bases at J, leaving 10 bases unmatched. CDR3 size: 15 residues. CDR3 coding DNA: TGCAGCGTTGGTCGAACCGGGAGGACTCAAGAGACCCAGTACTTC. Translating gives CSVGRTGRTQETQYF.

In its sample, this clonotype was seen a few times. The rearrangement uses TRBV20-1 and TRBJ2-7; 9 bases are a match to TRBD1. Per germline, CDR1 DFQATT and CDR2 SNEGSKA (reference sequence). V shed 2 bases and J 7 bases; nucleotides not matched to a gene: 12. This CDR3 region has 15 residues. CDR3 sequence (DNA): TGCAGTGCTAGATATCCGGACAGGGGATATGGGGAGCAGTACTTC. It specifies CSARYPDRGYGEQYF.

CDR3: CASSLLRSSYEQYF. CDR3 DNA: TGTGCCAGCAGCTTATTGAGGAGCTCCTACGAGCAGTACTTC. The rearrangement uses TRBV7-2 and TRBJ2-7; no clear D gene. This CDR3 is 14 amino acids long. CDR1 is SGHTA and CDR2 is FQGNSA in the germline V gene. Trimming removed 2 bases from V and 0 bases from J, with 8 bases in between. Combining the CDR3 with reference TRBV7-2 and TRBJ2-7 gives the whole variable domain GAGVSQSPSNKVTEKGKDVELRCDPISGHTALYWYRQSLGQGLEFLIYFQGNSAPDKSGLPSDRFSAERTGGSVSTLTIQRTQQEDSAVYLCASSLLRSSYEQYFGPGTRLTVT.

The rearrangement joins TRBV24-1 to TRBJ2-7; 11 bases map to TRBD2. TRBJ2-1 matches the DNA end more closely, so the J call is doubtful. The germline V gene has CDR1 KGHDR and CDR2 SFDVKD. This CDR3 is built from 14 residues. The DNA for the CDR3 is TGTGCCACCAGCCCTAGCGGGGGGATCAATGAGCAGTTCTTC. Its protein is CATSPSGGINEQFF.

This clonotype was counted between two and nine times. CDR3 DNA: TGTGCCAGCACTCCTATGGACAGGGAAAATTCACCCCTCCACTTT. Protein: CASTPMDRENSPLHF. This chain uses TRBV27 with TRBJ1-6; the match to TRBD1 covers 8 bases. V shed 7 bases, J shed 7 bases, and the junction held 9 bases outside the gene matches. This CDR3 spans 15 amino acids. CDR1 and CDR2 from the germline V gene are MNHEY and SMNVEV (reference sequence).

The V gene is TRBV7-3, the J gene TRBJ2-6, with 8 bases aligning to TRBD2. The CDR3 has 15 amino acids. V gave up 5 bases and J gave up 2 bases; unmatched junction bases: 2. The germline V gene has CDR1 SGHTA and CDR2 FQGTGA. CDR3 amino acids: CASSTGGPGANVLTF. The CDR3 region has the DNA TGTGCCAGCAGCACGGGGGGGCCTGGGGCCAACGTCCTGACTTTC.

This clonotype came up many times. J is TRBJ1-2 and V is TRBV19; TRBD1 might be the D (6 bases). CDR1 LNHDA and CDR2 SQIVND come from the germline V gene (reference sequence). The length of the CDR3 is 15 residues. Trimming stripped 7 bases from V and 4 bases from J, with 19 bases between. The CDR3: CASKDRGRSGYGYTF. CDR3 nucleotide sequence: TGTGCCAGTAAGGACCGGGGGCGGTCGGGCTATGGCTACACCTTC.

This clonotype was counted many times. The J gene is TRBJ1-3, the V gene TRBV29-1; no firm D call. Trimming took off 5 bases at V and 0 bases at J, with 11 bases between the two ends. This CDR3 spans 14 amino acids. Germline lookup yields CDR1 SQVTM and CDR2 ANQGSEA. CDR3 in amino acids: CSVYPSASGNTIYF. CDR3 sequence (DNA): TGCAGCGTTTACCCCTCGGCCTCTGGAAACACCATATATTTT.

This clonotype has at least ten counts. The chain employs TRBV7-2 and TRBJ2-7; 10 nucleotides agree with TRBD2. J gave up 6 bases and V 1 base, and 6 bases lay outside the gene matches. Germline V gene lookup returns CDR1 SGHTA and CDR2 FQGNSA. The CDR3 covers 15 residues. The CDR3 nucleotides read TGTGCCAGCAGCTTAGTTTACACTAGCGGGGCCGAGCAGTACTTC. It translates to CASSLVYTSGAEQYF.